This TCR beta chain derives from a study of human T cells and chemical hapten exposure. This clonotype has only a few counts. Antigen specificity is unknown. The library tagged individual cDNA molecules with unique molecular identifiers. TCRdb independently ran MiXCR on the RACE reads; one entry per CDR3 protein. In the table there are 95,000 or so distinct CDR3 sequences, 10% to 12% of which are singletons. Study observations and caveats: Counts of expanded TCRs at PT1 were positively correlated with patch test score.

CDR3 length: 14 amino acids. Germline CDR1 reads SGHRS; CDR2 reads YFSETQ. J was trimmed by 5 bases and V by 4 bases; bases with no gene match: 4. Noted time point: patch test 2, 6 weeks after DPC sensitization. Treatment: therapeutic diphenylcyclopropenone sensitization with weekly scalp DPC. Those who donated were patients with alopecia, 18 to 70 years of age, and suitable for DPC. The chain employs TRBV5-1 and TRBJ2-7; 12 positions agree with TRBD2. The sample in question was whole blood, obtained in connection with sensitization to the hapten diphenylcyclopropenone (DPC). The receptor comes from a woman between 40 and 50 years old with alopecia areata. Some clones in this sample may be carry-over from other donors' samples. The CDR3 DNA is TGCGCCAGCAGCCCGACTAGCGGGAGTAACGAGCAGTACTTC. This gives the protein CASSPTSGSNEQYF.